Listed here is a single T cell receptor beta chain. Antigen specificity is unknown. The data belong to a study of immune cell composition in non-small cell lung cancer. Study observations and caveats: Tumour-reactive clones were not shown to match dominant in vivo tumour clones.

The V gene end was trimmed by 1 base and the J gene end by 6 bases; junction bases not matched to a gene: 14. Germline V gives CDR1 SEHNR, CDR2 FQNEAQ (reference sequence). The CDR3 totals 18 residues. The assay was immunoSEQ multiplex PCR, and TCRdb's table has in-frame clones only and misses some. The sample has roughly 8,100 clones, roughly two thirds seen once. Normal lung sampling was at least 3 cm from the tumour, as distant as possible. The V gene is TRBV7-9, the J gene TRBJ2-2, with 7 bases fitting TRBD2. The sequence was obtained from a human donor with non-small cell lung cancer. The sequencing sample was made of non-adjacent lung tissue. The CDR3 loop reads CASSLVVWHGEGAGELFF. The CDR3 DNA reads as TGTGCCAGCAGCTTAGTTGTTTGGCACGGGGAGGGCGCCGGGGAGCTGTTTTTT.